These 5 T cell receptor beta chains originate from one sample sequenced in a study of post-analysis software for immune sequencing data. Study results and limitations: TRBV segments more frequent in patients than in controls numbered five and included TRBV5-6, TRBV5-1 and TRBV20-1.

TCR beta cDNA libraries had unique molecular identifiers. From the PCR reads, TCRdb called clonotypes with MiXCR, one entry per CDR3 protein. Seen here are around 500,000 distinct CDR3 sequences, roughly 34% observed once, and the top ten hold about 5.6%. No antigen has been identified for these receptors. Sequenced sample: blood. Receptors originate from a girl aged 2-17 years with multiple sclerosis.

This clonotype was counted a few times. The gene calls are TRBV6-6 and TRBJ2-3, with no clear D. V lost 6 bases to trimming and J lost 5 bases, with 6 bases between them. CDR3 size: 11 residues. CDR1 is MNHNY, CDR2 SVGAGI, per germline (reference sequence). The CDR3 DNA follows: TGTGCCAGCAGCTCCGTAGATACGCAGTATTTT. Amino acid sequence: CASSSVDTQYF.

The J gene is TRBJ1-5, the V gene TRBV4-2; D gene uncertain. Germline-derived CDR1 and CDR2 are LGHNA and YNFKEQ. The CDR3 loop spans 15 amino acids. The V gene lost 2 bases and the J gene lost 2 bases, with 10 bases spanning the gap. CDR3 in amino acids: CASSQSTTGNQPQHF. The CDR3 bases are TGTGCCAGCAGCCAAAGTACAACCGGCAATCAGCCCCAGCATTTT.

The chain links TRBV3-1 to TRBJ2-5; possible D gene TRBD2, 7 bases. CDR1 is LGHDT, CDR2 YNNKEL, per germline (reference sequence). The CDR3 loop spans 16 amino acids. Trimming cost V 5 bases and J 5 bases, with 21 bases left between them. Here the CDR3 DNA reads TGTGCCAGCAGCTTAGATCAACGGGGGGCCGGGGAGACCCAGTACTTC. This gives the protein CASSLDQRGAGETQYF.

The chain employs TRBV6-5 and TRBJ1-2; D perhaps matches TRBD1 (6 bases). Deletions cut 6 bases from V and 8 bases from J, with 16 bases between. The V gene's germline CDR1 is MNHEY and CDR2 SVGAGI. CDR3 length: 13 residues. CDR3 region: CASRRGEQRGYTF. The CDR3, as DNA: TGTGCCAGCAGAAGGGGGGAACAGAGGGGCTACACCTTC.

The rearrangement uses TRBV28 and TRBJ1-5; 9 nucleotides agree with TRBD1. Germline loops: CDR1 MDHEN, CDR2 SYDVKM. Losses at the gene ends were 9 bases for V and 1 base for J; bases not matched to a gene: 16. The CDR3 is 18 amino acids. The CDR3 sequence: CASVNRDRAVLSNQPQHF. CDR3 nucleotides: TGTGCCAGTGTAAATCGGGACAGGGCCGTCTTGAGCAATCAGCCCCAGCATTTT.